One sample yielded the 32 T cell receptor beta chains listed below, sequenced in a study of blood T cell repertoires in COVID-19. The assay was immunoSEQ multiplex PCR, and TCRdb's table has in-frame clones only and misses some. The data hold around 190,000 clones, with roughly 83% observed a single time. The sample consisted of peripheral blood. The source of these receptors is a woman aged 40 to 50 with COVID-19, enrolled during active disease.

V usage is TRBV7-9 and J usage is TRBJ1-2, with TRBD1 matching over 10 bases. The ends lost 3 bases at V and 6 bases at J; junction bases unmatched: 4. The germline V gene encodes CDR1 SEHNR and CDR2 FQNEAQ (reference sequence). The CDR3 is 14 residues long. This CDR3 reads CASSFTTGGDGYTF. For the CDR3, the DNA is TGTGCCAGCAGCTTTACGACAGGGGGCGATGGCTACACCTTC.

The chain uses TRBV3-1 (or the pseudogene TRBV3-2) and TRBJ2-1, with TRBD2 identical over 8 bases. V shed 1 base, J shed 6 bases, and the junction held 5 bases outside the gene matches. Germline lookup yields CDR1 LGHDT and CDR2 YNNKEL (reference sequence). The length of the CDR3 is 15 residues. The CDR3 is CASSQGSGSSNEQFF. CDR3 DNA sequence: TGTGCCAGCAGCCAAGGAAGCGGGAGCAGCAATGAGCAGTTCTTC.

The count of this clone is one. This chain's CDR3 is CASSPSTPRGGSGDTIYF. The CDR3, as DNA: TGTGCCAGCAGCCCCTCAACCCCGAGAGGGGGCTCTGGGGACACCATATATTTT. This chain uses TRBV21-1 with TRBJ1-3; the listed D gene, TRBD1, was not tested against the DNA. TRBV21-1 is a pseudogene locus. The CDR3 runs 18 residues.

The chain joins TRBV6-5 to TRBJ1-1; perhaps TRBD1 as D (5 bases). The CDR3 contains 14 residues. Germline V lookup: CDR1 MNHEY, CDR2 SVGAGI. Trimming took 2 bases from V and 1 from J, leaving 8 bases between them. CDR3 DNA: TGTGCCAGCAGTTACGGACACTCGAACACTGAAGCTTTCTTT. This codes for CASSYGHSNTEAFF.

CDR3 nucleotide sequence: TGCGCCAGCAGCTTGGGACAGCCGGCGCTCCAAGAGACCCAGTACTTC. Translating it yields CASSLGQPALQETQYF. The chain is built from TRBV5-1 and TRBJ2-5; D is perhaps TRBD1 (5 bases). The germline gives CDR1 SGHRS, CDR2 YFSETQ. V lost 0 bases and J 1 base, leaving 13 bases between the germline ends. The CDR3 has 16 amino acids.

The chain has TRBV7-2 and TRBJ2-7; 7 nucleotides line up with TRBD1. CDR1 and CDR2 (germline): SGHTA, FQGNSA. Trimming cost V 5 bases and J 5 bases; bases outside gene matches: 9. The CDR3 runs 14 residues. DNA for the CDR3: TGTGCCAGCAGCAGAGACAGGGAAGTCAACGAGCAGTACTTC. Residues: CASSRDREVNEQYF.

The CDR3 bases are TGTGCCTGGAGTGGAGTAGCGGGGGGGAGCCAAGAGACCCAGTACTTC. This gives the protein CAWSGVAGGSQETQYF. V usage is TRBV30 and J usage is TRBJ2-5; 11 bases fit TRBD2. V gave up 1 base and J gave up 1 base; unmatched junction bases: 5. The germline V gene has CDR1 GTSNPN and CDR2 SVGIG (reference sequence). This CDR3 has 16 amino acids.

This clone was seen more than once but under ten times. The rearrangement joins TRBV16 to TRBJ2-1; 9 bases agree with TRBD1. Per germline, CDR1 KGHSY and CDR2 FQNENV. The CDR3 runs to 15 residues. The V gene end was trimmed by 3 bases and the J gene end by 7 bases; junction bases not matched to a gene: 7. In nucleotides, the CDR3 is TGTGCCAGCAGCCATGCGGGACAGGGAGGGAATGAGCAGTTCTTC. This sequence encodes CASSHAGQGGNEQFF.

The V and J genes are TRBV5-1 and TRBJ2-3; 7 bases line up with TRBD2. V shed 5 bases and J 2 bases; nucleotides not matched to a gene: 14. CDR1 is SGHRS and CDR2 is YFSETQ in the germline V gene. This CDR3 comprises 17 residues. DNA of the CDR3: TGCGCCAGCAGTCGCTTGTCTAGCGGTGGGAACACAGATACGCAGTATTTT. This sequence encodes CASSRLSSGGNTDTQYF.

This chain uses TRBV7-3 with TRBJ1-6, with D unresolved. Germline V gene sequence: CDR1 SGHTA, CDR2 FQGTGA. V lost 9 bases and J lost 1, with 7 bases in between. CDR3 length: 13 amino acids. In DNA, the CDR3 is TGTGCCAGTCAGTCTTCCTATAATTCACCCCTCCACTTT. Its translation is CASQSSYNSPLHF.

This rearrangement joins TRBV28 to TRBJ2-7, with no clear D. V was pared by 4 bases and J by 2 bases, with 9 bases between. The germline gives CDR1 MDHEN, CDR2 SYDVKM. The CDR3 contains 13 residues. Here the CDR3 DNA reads TGTGCCAGCAGTTCGCAGGATCCCTACGAGCAGTACTTC. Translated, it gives CASSSQDPYEQYF.

The CDR3 bases are TGTGCCAGCAGCTTGAGATCAGGGTATGATGGCTACACCTTC. Residues: CASSLRSGYDGYTF. The J gene is TRBJ1-2, the V gene TRBV5-4, with D possibly TRBD1 on 5 matching bases. The CDR3 is made up of 14 amino acids. Germline V lookup: CDR1 SGHNT, CDR2 YYREEE (reference sequence). Trimming pared 1 base from V and 6 bases from J, leaving 13 bases between.

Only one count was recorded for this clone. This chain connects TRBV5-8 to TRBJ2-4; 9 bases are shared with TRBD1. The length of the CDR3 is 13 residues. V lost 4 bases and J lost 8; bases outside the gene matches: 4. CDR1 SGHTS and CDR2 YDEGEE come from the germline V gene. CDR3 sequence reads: CASSTGQGYIQYF. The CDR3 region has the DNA TGTGCCAGCAGCACCGGACAGGGGTACATTCAGTACTTC.

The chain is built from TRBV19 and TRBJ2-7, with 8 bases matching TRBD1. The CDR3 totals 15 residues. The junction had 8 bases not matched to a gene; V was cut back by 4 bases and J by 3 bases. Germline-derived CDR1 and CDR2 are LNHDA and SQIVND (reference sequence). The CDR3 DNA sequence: TGTGCCAGTAGTACAGGACAGGGAAGTGTCTACGAGCAGTACTTC. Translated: CASSTGQGSVYEQYF.

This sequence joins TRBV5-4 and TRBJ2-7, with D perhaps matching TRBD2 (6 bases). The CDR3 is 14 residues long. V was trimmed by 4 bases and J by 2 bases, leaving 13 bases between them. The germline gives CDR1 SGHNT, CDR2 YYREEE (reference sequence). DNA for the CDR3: TGTGCCAGCAGCCGGGGAGGCGAGACCTACGAGCAGTACTTC. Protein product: CASSRGGETYEQYF.

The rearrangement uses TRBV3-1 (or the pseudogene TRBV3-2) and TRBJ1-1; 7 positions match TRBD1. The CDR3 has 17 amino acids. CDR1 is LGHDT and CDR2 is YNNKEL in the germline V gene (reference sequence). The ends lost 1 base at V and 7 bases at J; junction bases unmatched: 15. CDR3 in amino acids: CASSQGLLGTAKVEAFF. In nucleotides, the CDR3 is TGTGCCAGCAGCCAAGGTTTGTTGGGGACAGCGAAGGTTGAAGCTTTCTTT.

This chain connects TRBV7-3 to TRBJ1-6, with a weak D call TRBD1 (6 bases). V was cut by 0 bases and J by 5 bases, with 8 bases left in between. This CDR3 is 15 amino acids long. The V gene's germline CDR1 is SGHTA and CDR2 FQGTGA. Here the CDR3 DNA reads TGTGCCAGCAGCTTAACGGGACACGATAATTCACCCCTCCACTTT. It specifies CASSLTGHDNSPLHF.

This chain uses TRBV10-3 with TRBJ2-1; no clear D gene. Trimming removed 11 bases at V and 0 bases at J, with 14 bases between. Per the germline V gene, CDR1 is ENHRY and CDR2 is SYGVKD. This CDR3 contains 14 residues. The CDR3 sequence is CASEVSPSYNEQFF. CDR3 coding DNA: TGTGCCTCCGAGGTATCCCCCTCCTACAATGAGCAGTTCTTC.

The CDR3 DNA sequence: TGCGCCAGCAGCTTGTCAGGCATAACAGCAGCTAACTATGGCTACACCTTC. Its protein product is CASSLSGITAANYGYTF. This chain joins TRBV5-1 and TRBJ1-2; no clear D. V lost 1 base, J lost 0 bases, and 16 bases lay in between. There are 17 residues in the CDR3. Per germline, CDR1 SGHRS and CDR2 YFSETQ.

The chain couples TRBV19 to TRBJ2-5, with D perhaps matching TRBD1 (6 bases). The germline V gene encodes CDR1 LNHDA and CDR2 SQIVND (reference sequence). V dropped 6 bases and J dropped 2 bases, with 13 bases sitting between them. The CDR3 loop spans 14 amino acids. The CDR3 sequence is CASRPGQIQETQYF. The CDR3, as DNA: TGTGCCAGTAGGCCCGGACAGATACAAGAGACCCAGTACTTC.

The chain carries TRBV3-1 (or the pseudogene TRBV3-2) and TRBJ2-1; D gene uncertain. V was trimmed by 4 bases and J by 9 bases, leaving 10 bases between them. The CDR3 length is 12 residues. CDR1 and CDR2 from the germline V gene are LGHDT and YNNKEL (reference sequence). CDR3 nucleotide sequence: TGTGCCAGCAGCCCCCTCGGTAGTGAGCAGTTCTTC. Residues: CASSPLGSEQFF.

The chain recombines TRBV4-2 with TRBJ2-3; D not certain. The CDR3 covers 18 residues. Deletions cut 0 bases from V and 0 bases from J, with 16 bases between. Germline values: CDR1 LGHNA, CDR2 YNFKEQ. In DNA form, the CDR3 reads TGTGCCAGCAGCCAAGATAGAGGAGTGGGTGGGAGCACAGATACGCAGTATTTT. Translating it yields CASSQDRGVGGSTDTQYF.

The CDR3 loop reads CASSLRPGSLDTQYF. CDR3 nucleotides: TGTGCCAGCAGTTTAAGACCGGGGTCCCTTGATACGCAGTATTTT. This sequence joins TRBV27 and TRBJ2-3; tentative D call: TRBD2 (5 bases). V was clipped by 2 bases and J by 6 bases, with 15 bases between them. The CDR3 runs 15 residues. The germline V gene has CDR1 MNHEY and CDR2 SMNVEV (reference sequence).

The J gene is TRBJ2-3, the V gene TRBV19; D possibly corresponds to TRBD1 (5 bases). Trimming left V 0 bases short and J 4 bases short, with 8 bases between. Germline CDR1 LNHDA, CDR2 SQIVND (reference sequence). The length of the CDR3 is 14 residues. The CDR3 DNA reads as TGTGCCAGTAGTATAGATCAGGGCCCAGATACGCAGTATTTT. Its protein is CASSIDQGPDTQYF.

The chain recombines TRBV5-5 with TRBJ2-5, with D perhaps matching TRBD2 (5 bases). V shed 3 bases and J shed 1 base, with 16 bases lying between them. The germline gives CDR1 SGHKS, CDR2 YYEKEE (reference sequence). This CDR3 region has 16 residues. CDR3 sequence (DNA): TGTGCCAGCAGCTCGGGGAATGAAAGGTCCCAAGAGACCCAGTACTTC. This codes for CASSSGNERSQETQYF. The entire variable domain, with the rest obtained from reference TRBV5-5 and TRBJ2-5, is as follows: DAGVTQSPTHLIKTRGQQVTLRCSPISGHKSVSWYQQVLGQGPQFIFQYYEKEERGRGNFPDRFSARQFPNYSSELNVNALLLGDSALYLCASSSGNERSQETQYFGPGTRLLVL.

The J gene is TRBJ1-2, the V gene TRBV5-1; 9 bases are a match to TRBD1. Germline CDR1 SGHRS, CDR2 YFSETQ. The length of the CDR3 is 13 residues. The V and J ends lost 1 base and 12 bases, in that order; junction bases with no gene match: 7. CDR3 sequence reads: CASSLTGTGIDTF. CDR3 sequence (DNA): TGCGCCAGCAGCTTGACCGGGACAGGGATTGACACCTTC. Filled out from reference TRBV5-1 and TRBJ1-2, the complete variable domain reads KAGVTQTPRYLIKTRGQQVTLSCSPISGHRSVSWYQQTPGQGLQFLFEYFSETQRNKGNFPGRFSGRQFSNSRSEMNVSTLELGDSALYLCASSLTGTGIDTFGSGTRLTVV.

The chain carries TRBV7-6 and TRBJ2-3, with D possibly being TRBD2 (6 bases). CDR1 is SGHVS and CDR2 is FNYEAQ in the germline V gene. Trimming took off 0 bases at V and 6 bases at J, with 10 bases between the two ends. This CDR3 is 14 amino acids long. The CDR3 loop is CASSLAYRGDTQYF. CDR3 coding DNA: TGTGCCAGCAGCTTAGCTTATCGGGGGGATACGCAGTATTTT.

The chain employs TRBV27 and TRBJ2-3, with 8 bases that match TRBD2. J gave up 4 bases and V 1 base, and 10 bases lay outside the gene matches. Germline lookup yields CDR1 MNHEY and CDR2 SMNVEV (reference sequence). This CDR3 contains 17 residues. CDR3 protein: CASSLFGGAKGADTQYF. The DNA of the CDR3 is TGTGCCAGCAGTTTATTCGGGGGGGCGAAGGGGGCAGATACGCAGTATTTT.

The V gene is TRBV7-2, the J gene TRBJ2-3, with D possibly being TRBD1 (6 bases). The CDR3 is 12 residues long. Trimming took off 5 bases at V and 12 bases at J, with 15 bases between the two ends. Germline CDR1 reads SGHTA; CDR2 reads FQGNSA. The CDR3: CASSRWAGAQYF. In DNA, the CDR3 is TGTGCCAGCAGCCGCTGGGCAGGGGCCCAGTATTTT.

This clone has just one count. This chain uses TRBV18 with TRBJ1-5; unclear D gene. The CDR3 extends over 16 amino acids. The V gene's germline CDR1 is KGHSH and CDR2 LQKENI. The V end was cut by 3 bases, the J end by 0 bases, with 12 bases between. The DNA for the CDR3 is TGTGCCAGCTCACCCACCCAGGCGCATAGCAATCAGCCCCAGCATTTT. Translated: CASSPTQAHSNQPQHF. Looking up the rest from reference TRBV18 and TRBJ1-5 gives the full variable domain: NAGVMQNPRHLVRRRGQEARLRCSPMKGHSHVYWYRQLPEEGLKFMVYLQKENIIDESGMPKERFSAEFPKEGPSILRIQQVVRGDSAAYFCASSPTQAHSNQPQHFGDGTRLSIL.

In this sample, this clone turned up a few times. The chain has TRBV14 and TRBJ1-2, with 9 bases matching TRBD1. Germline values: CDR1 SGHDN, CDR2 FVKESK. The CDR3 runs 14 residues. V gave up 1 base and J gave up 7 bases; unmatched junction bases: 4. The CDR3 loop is CASSQATGGFGYTF. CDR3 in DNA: TGTGCCAGCAGCCAAGCTACAGGGGGCTTTGGCTACACCTTC.

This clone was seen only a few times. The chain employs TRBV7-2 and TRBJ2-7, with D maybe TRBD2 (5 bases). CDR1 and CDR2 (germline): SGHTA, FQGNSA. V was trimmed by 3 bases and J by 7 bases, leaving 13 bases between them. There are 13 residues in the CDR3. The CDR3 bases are TGTGCCAGCAGCTTCCGGGGAACGCGGGAGCAGTACTTC. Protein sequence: CASSFRGTREQYF.